This T cell receptor beta chain was sequenced in a study of T cell repertoires in cytomegalovirus infection. Each CDR3 protein gets one entry after TCRdb re-called the reads with MiXCR. The sample carries around 440,000 distinct CDR3 sequences, roughly 12% recorded once. Germline V gene sequence: CDR1 MDHEN, CDR2 SYDVKM. With 8 bases clipped from V and 2 bases from J, the junction kept 8 bases outside the gene matches. The length of the CDR3 is 14 residues. This clonotype appeared many times. Its antigen is unknown. Study-wide findings and caveats: There were HLA-C-restricted CMV-specific TCR beta clonotypes dominating the ex vivo response.

This TCR was recovered from a human donor in good health (CMV status not recorded). Some clones in this sample may be carry-over from other donors' samples. V is TRBV28 and J is TRBJ2-7; the match to TRBD1 covers 8 bases. The specimen sequenced was PBMCs. The DNA for the CDR3 is TGTGCCAGCGGTCAGGGGGCCTCCCCCTACGAGCAGTACTTC. Its protein is CASGQGASPYEQYF.